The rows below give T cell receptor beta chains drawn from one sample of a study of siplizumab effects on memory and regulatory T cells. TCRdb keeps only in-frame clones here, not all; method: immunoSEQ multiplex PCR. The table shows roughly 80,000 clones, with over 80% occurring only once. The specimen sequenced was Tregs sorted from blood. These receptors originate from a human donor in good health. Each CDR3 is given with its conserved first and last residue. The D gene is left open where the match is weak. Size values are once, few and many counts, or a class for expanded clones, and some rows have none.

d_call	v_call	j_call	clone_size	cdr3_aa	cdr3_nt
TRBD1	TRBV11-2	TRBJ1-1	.	CASSLATGGNTEAFF	TGTGCCAGCAGCTTAGCTACAGGGGGAAACACTGAAGCTTTCTTT
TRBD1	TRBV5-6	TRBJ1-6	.	CASSRADRDPYNSPLHF	TGTGCCAGCAGTCGCGCCGACAGGGACCCGTATAATTCACCCCTCCACTTT
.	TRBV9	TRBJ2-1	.	CASSAGTKSYNEQFF	TGTGCCAGCAGCGCCGGGACGAAGTCCTACAATGAGCAGTTCTTC
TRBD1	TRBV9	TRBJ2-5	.	CASSAGTGGSQETQYF	TGTGCCAGCAGCGCCGGGACAGGGGGCTCCCAAGAGACCCAGTACTTC
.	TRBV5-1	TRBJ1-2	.	CASSSKQGAPLNYGYTF	TGCGCCAGCAGCTCTAAACAGGGCGCTCCCCTTAACTATGGCTACACCTTC
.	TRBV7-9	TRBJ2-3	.	CASSLSLVADTQYF	TGTGCCAGCAGCTTAAGTCTAGTGGCAGATACGCAGTATTTT
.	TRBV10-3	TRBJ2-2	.	CAISRPTGGQPGELFF	TGTGCCATCTCGCGCCCGACGGGGGGCCAACCCGGGGAGCTGTTTTTT
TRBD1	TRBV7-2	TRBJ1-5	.	CASSPGTASNQPQHF	TGTGCCAGCAGCCCTGGGACAGCGTCCAATCAGCCCCAGCATTTT
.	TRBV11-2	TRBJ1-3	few	CASSLEVGLTIYF	TGTGCCAGCAGCTTAGAAGTGGGTTTGACCATATATTTT
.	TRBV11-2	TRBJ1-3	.	CASSSTGPRGGNTIYF	TGTGCCAGCAGCTCGACAGGACCCAGGGGTGGAAACACCATATATTTT
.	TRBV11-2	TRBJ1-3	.	CASSSNGGLSGNTIYF	TGTGCCAGCAGCTCGAACGGAGGATTGTCTGGAAACACCATATATTTT
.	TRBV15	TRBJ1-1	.	CATSTGADTEAFF	TGTGCCACCAGCACCGGGGCGGACACTGAAGCTTTCTTT
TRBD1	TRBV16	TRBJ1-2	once	CASSQLDRGITNYGYTF	TGTGCCAGCAGCCAATTGGACAGGGGGATTACTAACTATGGCTACACCTTC
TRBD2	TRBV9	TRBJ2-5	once	CASSATIASGQETQYF	TGTGCCAGCAGCGCGACAATAGCTAGCGGACAAGAGACCCAGTACTTC
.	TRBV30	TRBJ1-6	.	CAWSRGGLNSPLHF	TGTGCCTGGAGTCGCGGGGGGCTTAATTCACCCCTCCACTTT
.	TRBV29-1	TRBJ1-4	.	CSYRKGTFNQKLFF	TGCAGCTACCGAAAGGGGACATTTAATCAAAAACTGTTTTTT
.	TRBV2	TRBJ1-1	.	CASNLITEAFF	TGTGCCAGCAACCTGATCACTGAAGCTTTCTTT
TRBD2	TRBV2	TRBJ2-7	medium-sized	CASIPSASGRQYF	TGTGCCAGCATACCCTCGGCTAGCGGGCGGCAGTACTTC